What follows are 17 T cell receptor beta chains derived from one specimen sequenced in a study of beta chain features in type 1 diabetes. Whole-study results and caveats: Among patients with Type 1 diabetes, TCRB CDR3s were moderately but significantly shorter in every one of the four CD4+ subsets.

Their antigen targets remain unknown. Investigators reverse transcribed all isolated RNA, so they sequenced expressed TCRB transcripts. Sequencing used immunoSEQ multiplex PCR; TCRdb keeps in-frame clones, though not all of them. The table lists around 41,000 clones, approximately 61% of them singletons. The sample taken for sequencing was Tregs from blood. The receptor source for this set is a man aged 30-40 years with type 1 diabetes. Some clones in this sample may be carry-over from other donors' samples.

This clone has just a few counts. CDR3 region: CASSKVGRRQFF. In DNA, the CDR3 is TGTGCCAGCAGCAAAGTTGGTCGGAGGCAGTTCTTC. The chain combines TRBV21-1 with TRBJ2-1; the table's TRBD2 call for D was not verified on the DNA. TRBV21-1 corresponds to a pseudogene. This CDR3 is built from 12 residues.

The chain's CDR3 is CASSVSIAGELFF. The DNA of the CDR3 is TGTGCCAGCAGCGTAAGCATAGCCGGGGAGCTGTTTTTT. This chain uses TRBV9 with TRBJ2-2; no firm D call. The V end lost 1 base, the J end lost 6 bases, and 7 bases lay between the germline ends. The CDR3 runs to 13 residues. Germline CDR1 SGDLS, CDR2 YYNGEE.

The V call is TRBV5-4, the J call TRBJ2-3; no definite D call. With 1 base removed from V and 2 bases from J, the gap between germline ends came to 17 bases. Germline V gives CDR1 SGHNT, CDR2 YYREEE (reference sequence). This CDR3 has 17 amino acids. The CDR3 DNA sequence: TGTGCCAGCAGCTTGAGGCAGGTGGTATCTTTCACAGATACGCAGTATTTT. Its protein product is CASSLRQVVSFTDTQYF.

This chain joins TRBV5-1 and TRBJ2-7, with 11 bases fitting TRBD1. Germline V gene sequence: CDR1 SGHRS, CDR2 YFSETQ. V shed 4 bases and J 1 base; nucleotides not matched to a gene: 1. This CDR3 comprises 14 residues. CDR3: CASSGTGGSYEQYF. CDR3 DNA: TGCGCCAGCAGCGGGACAGGGGGGTCCTACGAGCAGTACTTC.

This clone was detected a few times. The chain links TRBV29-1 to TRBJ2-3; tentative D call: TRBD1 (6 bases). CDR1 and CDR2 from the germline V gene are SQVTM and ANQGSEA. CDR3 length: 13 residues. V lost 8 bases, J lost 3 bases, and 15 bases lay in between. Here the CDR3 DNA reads TGCAGCTACAGGGCCCCTGGGACAGATACGCAGTATTTT. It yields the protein CSYRAPGTDTQYF.

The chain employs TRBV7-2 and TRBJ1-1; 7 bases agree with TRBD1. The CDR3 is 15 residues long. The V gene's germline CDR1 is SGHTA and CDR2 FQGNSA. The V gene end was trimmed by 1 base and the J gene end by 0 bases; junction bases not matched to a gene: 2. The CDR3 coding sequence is TGTGCCAGCAGCTTAGGGGACAGATTGAACACTGAAGCTTTCTTT. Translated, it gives CASSLGDRLNTEAFF.

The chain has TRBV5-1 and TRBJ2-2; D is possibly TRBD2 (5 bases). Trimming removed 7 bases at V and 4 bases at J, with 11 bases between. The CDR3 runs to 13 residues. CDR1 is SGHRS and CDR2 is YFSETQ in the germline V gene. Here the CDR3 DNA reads TGCGCCAGCGTGGCGGGTGGCACCGGGGAGCTGTTTTTT. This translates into CASVAGGTGELFF.

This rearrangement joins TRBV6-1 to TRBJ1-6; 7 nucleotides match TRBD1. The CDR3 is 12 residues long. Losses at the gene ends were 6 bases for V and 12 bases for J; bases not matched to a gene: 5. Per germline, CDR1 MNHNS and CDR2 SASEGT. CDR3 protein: CASRGTAEPLHF. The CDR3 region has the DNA TGTGCCAGCAGGGGGACAGCAGAACCCCTCCACTTT.

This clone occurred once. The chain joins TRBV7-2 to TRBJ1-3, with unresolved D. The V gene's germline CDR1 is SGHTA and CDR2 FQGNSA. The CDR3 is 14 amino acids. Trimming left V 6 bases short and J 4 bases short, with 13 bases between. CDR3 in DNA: TGTGCCAGCAGTTTCGGTGTTCCCGGAAACACCATATATTTT. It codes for CASSFGVPGNTIYF.

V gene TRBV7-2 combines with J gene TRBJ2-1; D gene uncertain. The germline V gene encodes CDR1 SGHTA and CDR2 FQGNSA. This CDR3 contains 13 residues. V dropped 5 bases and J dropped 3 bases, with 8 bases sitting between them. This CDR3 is CASSAGSYNEQFF. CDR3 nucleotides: TGTGCCAGCAGCGCTGGCAGCTACAATGAGCAGTTCTTC.

CDR3 coding DNA: TGTGCCAGCAGTAGGACACGGGTATTCAATCAGCCCCAGCATTTT. Protein sequence: CASSRTRVFNQPQHF. The J gene is TRBJ1-5, the V gene TRBV28, with D perhaps matching TRBD1 (5 bases). CDR1 MDHEN and CDR2 SYDVKM come from the germline V gene. V lost 5 bases and J 3 bases, leaving 14 bases between the germline ends. This CDR3 spans 15 amino acids.

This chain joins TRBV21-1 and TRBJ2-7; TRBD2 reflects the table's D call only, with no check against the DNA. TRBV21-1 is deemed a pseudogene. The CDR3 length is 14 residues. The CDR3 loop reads CASSTNGRGVKQYF. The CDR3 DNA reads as TGTGCCAGCAGCACCAATGGGAGGGGGGTTAAGCAGTACTTC.

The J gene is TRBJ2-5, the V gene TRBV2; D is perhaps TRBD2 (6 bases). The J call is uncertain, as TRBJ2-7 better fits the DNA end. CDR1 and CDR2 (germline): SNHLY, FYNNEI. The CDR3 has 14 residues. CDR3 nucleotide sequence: TGTGCCAGCAGGCCCACGGGACTCGCTTACGAGCAGTACTTC. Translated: CASRPTGLAYEQYF.

The CDR3 sequence: CASSPWDRAYNEQFF. CDR3 nucleotide sequence: TGTGCCAGCTCACCATGGGACAGGGCGTACAATGAGCAGTTCTTC. This chain joins TRBV18 and TRBJ2-1; 9 nucleotides line up with TRBD1. V dropped 2 bases and J dropped 4; count of bases not matched to a gene: 3. The germline gives CDR1 KGHSH, CDR2 LQKENI. The CDR3 is 15 amino acids.

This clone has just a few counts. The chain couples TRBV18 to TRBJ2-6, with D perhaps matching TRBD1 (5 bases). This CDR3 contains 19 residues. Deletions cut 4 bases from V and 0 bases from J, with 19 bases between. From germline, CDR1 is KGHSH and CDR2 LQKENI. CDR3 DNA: TGTGCCAGCTCACTTACTTCAGGGTCCCTCCGCTCTGGGGCCAACGTCCTGACTTTC. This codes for CASSLTSGSLRSGANVLTF.

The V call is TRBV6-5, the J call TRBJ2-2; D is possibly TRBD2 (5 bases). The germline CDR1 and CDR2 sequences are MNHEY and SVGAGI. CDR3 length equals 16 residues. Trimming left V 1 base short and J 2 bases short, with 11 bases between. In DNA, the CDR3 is TGTGCCAGCAGTTACTGGGCTAGCTTTAACACCGGGGAGCTGTTTTTT. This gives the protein CASSYWASFNTGELFF.

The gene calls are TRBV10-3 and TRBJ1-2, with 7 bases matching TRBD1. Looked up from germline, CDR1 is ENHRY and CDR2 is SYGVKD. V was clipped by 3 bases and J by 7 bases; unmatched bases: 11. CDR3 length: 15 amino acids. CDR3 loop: CAISDRTGSASGYTF. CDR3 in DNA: TGTGCCATCAGTGATAGGACAGGCTCGGCAAGTGGCTACACCTTC.